This record covers a single T cell receptor (beta chain). The time point was: before preoperative PTX-NDP chemotherapy. The V end lost 5 bases, the J end lost 11 bases, and 15 bases lay between the germline ends. Germline CDR1 and CDR2: SGHVS and FQNEAQ. This CDR3 has 12 residues. TCRdb used MiXCR to reprocess the PCR reads, holding one entry per CDR3 protein. The table records over 10,000 distinct CDR3 sequences, approximately 54% of them present only once. This record belongs to a study of esophageal squamous cell carcinoma under preoperative chemotherapy. This sample was taken from a patient given preoperative chemotherapy. The sequence came from a human donor with esophageal squamous cell carcinoma. The donor label of this sample is uncertain. The chain is built from TRBV7-8 and TRBJ2-5; tentatively, D is TRBD1 (5 bases). The CDR3 DNA reads as TGTGCCAGCAGCCAGAGCAGGGTGGAGCAGTACTTC. Its protein is CASSQSRVEQYF. The complete variable domain, with remaining parts taken from reference TRBV7-8 and TRBJ2-5, reads GAGVSQSPRYKVAKRGQDVALRCDPISGHVSLFWYQQALGQGPEFLTYFQNEAQLDKSGLPSDRFFAERPEGSVSTLKIQRTQQEDSAVYLCASSQSRVEQYFGPGTRLLVL.